These 13 T cell receptor beta chains originate from one sample sequenced in a study of T cells in Graves' hyperthyroidism and ophthalmopathy. RNA transcripts served as the template for amplifying TCR beta CDR3 regions. TCR CDR3 regions were first amplified by RT-PCR with HTBI primers. Each CDR3 protein gets one entry after TCRdb re-called the multiplex PCR reads with MiXCR. The sample comprises more than 45,000 distinct CDR3 sequences, roughly 52% of which are singletons, and roughly 12% rests with the top ten. The sample comprised blood. The receptor set was obtained from a woman aged 25 to 39 with Graves' ophthalmopathy.

This chain uses TRBV10-3 with TRBJ2-3, with 9 positions matching TRBD2. With V trimmed by 6 bases and J by 6 bases, 7 bases remained unmatched. This CDR3 has 14 residues. The V gene's germline CDR1 is ENHRY and CDR2 SYGVKD. CDR3 coding DNA: TGTGCCATCAGGGATAGCGGGAGATCGGATACGCAGTATTTT. Amino acids: CAIRDSGRSDTQYF.

V gene TRBV6-4 combines with J gene TRBJ2-5, with 12 bases fitting TRBD1. The V segment lost 4 bases and the J segment 7 bases; nucleotides outside the gene matches: 13. Germline CDR1 is MRHNA and CDR2 is SNTAGT. The CDR3 has 17 amino acids. CDR3 bases: TGTGCCAGCAGTGCAAGTCCGGGACAGGGGGCGGGGGGGACCCAGTACTTC. Translated, it gives CASSASPGQGAGGTQYF.

This clonotype appeared many times. This chain links TRBV5-6 with TRBJ2-2, with 7 bases lining up with TRBD2. CDR1 and CDR2 from the germline V gene are SGHDT and YYEEEE. Trimming at V came to 2 bases and at J to 5 bases, leaving 3 bases not matched to a gene. CDR3 length equals 14 residues. The CDR3 loop reads CASSFGTITGELFF. Written as DNA, the CDR3 is TGTGCCAGCAGCTTTGGGACTATAACCGGGGAGCTGTTTTTT.

As for this clonotype: The junction differs from germline at one of its ends, possibly a read error. This rearrangement joins TRBV7-2 to TRBJ2-3; 9 bases are a match to TRBD1. CDR3 length equals 14 residues. Germline CDR1 SGHTA, CDR2 FQGNSA. The CDR3 DNA reads TGTGCCAGCGTCCGGGACAGGGAAGCAGAAACGCAGTACTTT. Translated: CASVRDREAETQYF.

This clonotype was detected many times. This may be a read error, as it is one base from a much larger clone. The gene calls are TRBV9 and TRBJ1-1; D might be TRBD1 (5 bases). The CDR3 loop spans 16 amino acids. Germline V gene data show CDR1 as SGDLS and CDR2 as YYNGEE. The V gene lost 0 bases and the J gene lost 3 bases, with 15 bases spanning the gap. CDR3 protein: CASSVADRPRHTEAFF. The CDR3 DNA sequence: TGTGCCAGCAGCGTAGCAGACAGACCAAGGCACACTGAAGCTTTCTTT. The whole variable domain, filled in from reference TRBV9 and TRBJ1-1, reads DSGVTQTPKHLITATGQRVTLRCSPRSGDLSVYWYQQSLDQGLQFLIQYYNGEERAKGNILERFSAQQFPDLHSELNLSSLELGDSALYFCASSVADRPRHTEAFFGQGTRLTVV.

This clonotype showed up many times. This chain connects TRBV19 to TRBJ1-6; D uncertain. The germline V gene encodes CDR1 LNHDA and CDR2 SQIVND (reference sequence). The CDR3 runs to 14 residues. V shed 4 bases and J shed 13 bases, with 17 bases lying between them. CDR3 loop: CASSSKPQEVPLHF. CDR3 nucleotides: TGTGCCAGTAGTAGTAAACCGCAGGAGGTGCCCCTCCACTTT.

CDR3 DNA sequence: TGCAGTGCTCCCCCTGGGGCAGGGGCCCCGTGGGAGACCCAGTACTTC. This codes for CSAPPGAGAPWETQYF. The chain uses TRBV20-1 and TRBJ2-5, with D tentatively TRBD1 (6 bases). The germline V gene has CDR1 DFQATT and CDR2 SNEGSKA (reference sequence). The V end was cut by 5 bases, the J end by 5 bases, with 24 bases between. The CDR3 runs 16 residues.

A word on this clonotype: This may come from a read error, since a much larger clone is one base off. CDR3 bases: TGTGCCTGGAGTTTTAGGGGGCAGGGCTACACCTTC. It yields the protein CAWSFRGQGYTF. The chain has TRBV30 and TRBJ1-2; 7 bases are shared with TRBD1. Losses at the gene ends were 2 bases for V and 8 bases for J; bases not matched to a gene: 5. Per germline, CDR1 GTSNPN and CDR2 SVGIG (reference sequence). This CDR3 comprises 12 residues.

With respect to this clonotype: This could be a read error, since a much larger clone is one nucleotide away. The V gene is TRBV11-1, the J gene TRBJ2-1, with 8 bases matching TRBD1. The CDR3 covers 15 residues. Germline assignment: CDR1 SGHAT and CDR2 FQDESV (reference sequence). The CDR3 bases are TGTGCCCGCAGCCAAGGACAGGGTTTAAGGAATGAGCAGTTCTTC. Translated, it gives CARSQGQGLRNEQFF.

This clonotype is labeled as medium-sized. The V gene is TRBV24-1, the J gene TRBJ2-1, with D possibly matching TRBD2 (6 bases). V gave up 4 bases and J gave up 7 bases, with 19 bases separating them. The germline gives CDR1 KGHDR, CDR2 SFDVKD. The CDR3 spans 16 residues. CDR3 in DNA: TGTGCCACCAGTGACCCAATGAGGAGGGGTTTTAATGAGCAGTTCTTC. It is translated as CATSDPMRRGFNEQFF.

The chain combines TRBV21-1 with TRBJ2-1; the D call in the table, TRBD1, was not verified against the DNA. TRBV21-1 is a pseudogene. The CDR3 contains 20 residues. CDR3 DNA: TGTGCCAGCAGCAAACAAGCGGACAGGACCACTTCATTATATTACAATGAGCAGTTCTTC. Translated, it gives CASSKQADRTTSLYYNEQFF.

This clonotype has just one count. Given the absence of the conserved phenylalanine or tryptophan at the CDR3 end, a read error is likely. The V gene is TRBV4-2, the J gene TRBJ1-3; possibly TRBD1 for D (5 bases). Per germline, CDR1 LGHNA and CDR2 YNFKEQ. The CDR3 extends over 15 amino acids. The CDR3 loop reads CASGQGNRPGNTIYL. CDR3 DNA: TGTGCCAGCGGCCAAGGTAACAGGCCCGGAAACACCATATATCTT.

A note on this clonotype: One end of the junction fails to match germline, which may point to a read error. The chain uses TRBV20-1 and TRBJ2-2; 14 positions match TRBD2. Germline lookup yields CDR1 DFQATT and CDR2 SNEGSKA (reference sequence). The CDR3 runs to 18 residues. In DNA, the CDR3 is TGCAGTGTTGCCGCCCTGGGACTAGCGGGAGTATCCACCGGGGAGCTGTTTTTC. Its protein product is CSVAALGLAGVSTGELFF.